The 23 T cell receptor beta chains given below trace back to one sample, sequenced in a study of blood T cells in healthy people across ages. Together with a sample-barcoded 5' primer, a J-beta primer mix was included in a second PCR lasting roughly 7 to 11 cycles. Each CDR3 protein is one row after TCRdb ran MiXCR on the 5' RACE reads. The data contain 1 million to 1.2 million distinct CDR3 sequences, roughly two fifths of them singletons. The sequencing sample was made of blood. These receptors came from a man between 18 and 29 years old in good health.

This clonotype has a single count. The J gene is TRBJ2-3, the V gene TRBV25-1; TRBD1 might be the D (6 bases). CDR1 and CDR2 from the germline V gene are MGHDK and SYGVNS. The ends were cut back, 6 bases at V and 0 bases at J, with 19 bases in the middle. The CDR3 runs to 17 residues. The CDR3 DNA sequence: TGTGCCAGCAGGGACATTAACAGGGCCCCTAGCACAGATACGCAGTATTTT. Amino acid sequence: CASRDINRAPSTDTQYF.

The chain has TRBV4-2 and TRBJ2-5; 11 bases agree with TRBD2. Germline loops: CDR1 LGHNA, CDR2 YNFKEQ. This CDR3 region has 14 residues. The ends lost 0 bases at V and 12 bases at J; junction bases unmatched: 6. The CDR3 nucleotides read TGTGCCAGCAGCCAAGACGCTAGCGGGGGGTCTAAGTACTTC. It encodes CASSQDASGGSKYF.

This clonotype was found a few times. V is TRBV6-5 and J is TRBJ1-5; the D is unclear. Trimming removed 2 bases at V and 2 bases at J, with 7 bases between. This CDR3 spans 14 amino acids. CDR1 MNHEY and CDR2 SVGAGI come from the germline V gene. DNA of the CDR3: TGTGCCAGCAGTTACAGTCACGGCAATCAGCCCCAGCATTTT. This codes for CASSYSHGNQPQHF.

The chain combines TRBV6-6 with TRBJ2-3; TRBD2 might be the D (6 bases). The CDR3 consists of 16 residues. The V gene's germline CDR1 is MNHNY and CDR2 SVGAGI (reference sequence). With 5 bases removed from V and 1 base from J, the gap between germline ends came to 16 bases. The CDR3: CASSEPAGRGTDTQYF. CDR3 nucleotide sequence: TGTGCCAGCAGTGAGCCGGCGGGGCGCGGCACAGATACGCAGTATTTT.

The genes are TRBV20-1 and TRBJ2-3, with a possible D match to TRBD2 (5 bases). The germline CDR1 and CDR2 sequences are DFQATT and SNEGSKA (reference sequence). This CDR3 spans 14 amino acids. Trimming cost V 0 bases and J 1 base, with 8 bases left between them. The CDR3 nucleotides are TGCAGTGCTAGAGACCAGAGGGGCACAGATACGCAGTATTTT. Translated: CSARDQRGTDTQYF.

There are many counts of this clonotype. This rearrangement joins TRBV7-9 to TRBJ1-2; D not certain. The V gene lost 1 base and the J gene lost 3 bases, with 9 bases spanning the gap. This CDR3 is built from 14 residues. Germline V CDR1 and CDR2: SEHNR, FQNEAQ (reference sequence). DNA for the CDR3: TGTGCCAGCAGCTTAGACTTGGTGGACTATGGCTACACCTTC. Translating gives CASSLDLVDYGYTF.

J is TRBJ2-3 and V is TRBV5-1; 8 bases are a match to TRBD1. The CDR3 has 16 amino acids. CDR1 is SGHRS, CDR2 YFSETQ, per germline. V gave up 0 bases and J gave up 4 bases; unmatched junction bases: 7. The CDR3 here is CASSLVATGAADTQYF. In DNA, the CDR3 is TGCGCCAGCAGCTTGGTAGCGACAGGGGCGGCAGATACGCAGTATTTT. Full variable domain (outside the CDR3, taken from reference TRBV5-1 and TRBJ2-3): KAGVTQTPRYLIKTRGQQVTLSCSPISGHRSVSWYQQTPGQGLQFLFEYFSETQRNKGNFPGRFSGRQFSNSRSEMNVSTLELGDSALYLCASSLVATGAADTQYFGPGTRLTVL.

The chain couples TRBV20-1 to TRBJ1-1; 9 nucleotides agree with TRBD1. Trimming cost V 3 bases and J 4 bases; bases outside gene matches: 6. Germline CDR1 and CDR2: DFQATT and SNEGSKA (reference sequence). CDR3 length equals 14 residues. The CDR3 reads CSARGDRVATEAFF. DNA of the CDR3: TGCAGTGCTAGGGGGGACAGGGTTGCCACTGAAGCTTTCTTT.

CDR3 sequence: CASSLTGGRKDTQYF. The CDR3 DNA reads as TGTGCCAGCAGTTTAACAGGGGGCCGTAAAGATACGCAGTATTTT. This chain connects TRBV12-3 or TRBV12-4 to TRBJ2-3, with 9 bases that match TRBD1. V lost 2 bases and J lost 5; bases outside the gene matches: 5. This CDR3 is 15 amino acids long.

The genes are TRBV20-1 and TRBJ1-1; unclear D gene. Germline lookup yields CDR1 DFQATT and CDR2 SNEGSKA (reference sequence). Trimming took 8 bases from V and 1 from J, leaving 17 bases between them. The CDR3 is 14 residues long. As DNA, the CDR3 is TGCAGTCTCGAGGGAGGTTCGGGGAACACTGAAGCTTTCTTT. It codes for CSLEGGSGNTEAFF.

This clonotype was seen a handful of times. The chain is built from TRBV7-9 and TRBJ2-7, with 9 bases that match TRBD1. V lost 3 bases to trimming and J lost 1 base; unmatched junction nucleotides: 4. CDR1 and CDR2 from the germline V gene are SEHNR and FQNEAQ (reference sequence). This CDR3 region has 15 residues. In nucleotides, the CDR3 is TGTGCCAGCAGCTTCCGGACAGGGGCATCCTACGAGCAGTACTTC. Protein product: CASSFRTGASYEQYF. The whole variable domain, remainder taken from reference TRBV7-9 and TRBJ2-7, is DTGVSQNPRHKITKRGQNVTFRCDPISEHNRLYWYRQTLGQGPEFLTYFQNEAQLEKSRLLSDRFSAERPKGSFSTLEIQRTEQGDSAMYLCASSFRTGASYEQYFGPGTRLTVT.

This clonotype was observed many times. The chain employs TRBV20-1 and TRBJ1-4; D not certain. Germline V gene sequence: CDR1 DFQATT, CDR2 SNEGSKA (reference sequence). Deletions cut 0 bases from V and 0 bases from J, with 11 bases between. The CDR3 loop spans 16 amino acids. CDR3 in DNA: TGCAGTGCTAGAGATACGGTATTTGCAACTAATGAAAAACTGTTTTTT. Translating gives CSARDTVFATNEKLFF.

A few counts support this clonotype. This rearrangement joins TRBV3-1 to TRBJ2-5; 8 nucleotides line up with TRBD1. In germline, CDR1 is LGHDT, CDR2 YNNKEL (reference sequence). The CDR3 is made up of 14 amino acids. The trim removed 6 bases at V and 11 bases at J, leaving 14 bases unmatched. The CDR3 nucleotides read TGTGCCAGCAGAGCGACTCAGGGGGCAAATGAGCAGTACTTC. Protein sequence: CASRATQGANEQYF.

This clonotype was found a few times. The chain couples TRBV4-1 to TRBJ2-5; no firm D call. V was clipped by 1 base and J by 2 bases, with 8 bases between them. The germline CDR1 and CDR2 sequences are MGHRA and YSYEKL. CDR3 size: 14 residues. CDR3 in DNA: TGCGCCAGCAGCCAAGTGTCCCCACAAGAGACCCAGTACTTC. This gives the protein CASSQVSPQETQYF.

The CDR3 sequence is CASSSDVYEQYF. Here the CDR3 DNA reads TGTGCCAGCAGTTCCGACGTGTACGAGCAGTACTTC. V is TRBV12-3 or TRBV12-4 and J is TRBJ2-7; D is unclear. The CDR3 sequence is 12 residues long. V shed 4 bases and J shed 4 bases, with 8 bases lying between them.

Concerning this clonotype: The junction shows a germline mismatch at one end, possibly a read error. The genes are TRBV10-3 and TRBJ1-2, with D possibly being TRBD1 (6 bases). Germline CDR1 ENHRY, CDR2 SYGVKD. The CDR3 length is 12 residues. The chain's CDR3 is CALKGDTPGHTF. For the CDR3, the DNA is TGTGCCCTCAAGGGGGACACCCCTGGCCACACCTTC.

The genes are TRBV5-1 and TRBJ1-5; D is uncertain. With 5 bases removed from V and 3 bases from J, the gap between germline ends came to 9 bases. Germline V gives CDR1 SGHRS, CDR2 YFSETQ. This CDR3 has 13 residues. The CDR3 DNA reads TGCGCCAGCAGACTCACTCTCAATCAGCCCCAGCATTTT. Protein: CASRLTLNQPQHF.

This chain connects TRBV10-3 to TRBJ2-2; no definite D call. This CDR3 region has 16 residues. V lost 3 bases and J lost 3, with 14 bases in between. Per germline, CDR1 ENHRY and CDR2 SYGVKD. DNA for the CDR3: TGTGCCATCAGTGACGCAGGCGGCGGTGACACCGGGGAGCTGTTTTTT. This encodes CAISDAGGGDTGELFF.

The chain is built from TRBV20-1 and TRBJ1-1; unclear D gene. The V end was cut by 1 base, the J end by 1 base, with 10 bases between. Germline lookup yields CDR1 DFQATT and CDR2 SNEGSKA (reference sequence). This CDR3 contains 14 residues. The CDR3 is CSARVGSGNTEAFF. The CDR3 DNA reads TGCAGTGCTAGAGTAGGCAGCGGGAACACTGAAGCTTTCTTT.

V is TRBV2 and J is TRBJ2-3; D not certain. The CDR3 sequence is 13 residues long. Germline V CDR1 and CDR2: SNHLY, FYNNEI. V was pared by 6 bases and J by 2 bases, with 9 bases between. CDR3 amino acids: CASRDGYTDTQYF. The CDR3 nucleotides are TGTGCCAGCAGGGATGGGTACACAGATACGCAGTATTTT. Full variable domain (missing parts from reference TRBV2 and TRBJ2-3): EPEVTQTPSHQVTQMGQEVILRCVPISNHLYFYWYRQILGQKVEFLVSFYNNEISEKSEIFDDQFSVERPDGSNFTLKIRSTKLEDSAMYFCASRDGYTDTQYFGPGTRLTVL.

The chain uses TRBV7-9 and TRBJ1-1, with D tentatively TRBD1 (5 bases). Trimming cost V 1 base and J 1 base, with 10 bases left between them. The length of the CDR3 is 15 residues. From germline, CDR1 is SEHNR and CDR2 FQNEAQ (reference sequence). CDR3 sequence: CASSLGGRANTEAFF. In DNA form, the CDR3 reads TGTGCCAGCAGCTTAGGTGGCAGGGCGAACACTGAAGCTTTCTTT.

This clonotype occurred a few times. The CDR3 is CASRPQGQPYGYTF. For the CDR3, the DNA is TGTGCCAGCAGACCCCAGGGACAGCCATATGGCTACACCTTC. The chain employs TRBV12-3 or TRBV12-4 and TRBJ1-2; 7 bases are a match to TRBD1. The CDR3 extends over 14 amino acids. With V trimmed by 6 bases and J by 5 bases, 9 bases remained unmatched.

J is TRBJ1-2 and V is TRBV6-5; 8 bases align to TRBD1. V trimming: 2 bases; J trimming: 4 bases; junction bases outside the gene matches: 6. The CDR3 sequence is 15 residues long. Germline assignment: CDR1 MNHEY and CDR2 SVGAGI. The CDR3 region has the DNA TGTGCCAGCAGTTACGGACAGGGTTTGGTCTATGGCTACACCTTC. Protein product: CASSYGQGLVYGYTF.